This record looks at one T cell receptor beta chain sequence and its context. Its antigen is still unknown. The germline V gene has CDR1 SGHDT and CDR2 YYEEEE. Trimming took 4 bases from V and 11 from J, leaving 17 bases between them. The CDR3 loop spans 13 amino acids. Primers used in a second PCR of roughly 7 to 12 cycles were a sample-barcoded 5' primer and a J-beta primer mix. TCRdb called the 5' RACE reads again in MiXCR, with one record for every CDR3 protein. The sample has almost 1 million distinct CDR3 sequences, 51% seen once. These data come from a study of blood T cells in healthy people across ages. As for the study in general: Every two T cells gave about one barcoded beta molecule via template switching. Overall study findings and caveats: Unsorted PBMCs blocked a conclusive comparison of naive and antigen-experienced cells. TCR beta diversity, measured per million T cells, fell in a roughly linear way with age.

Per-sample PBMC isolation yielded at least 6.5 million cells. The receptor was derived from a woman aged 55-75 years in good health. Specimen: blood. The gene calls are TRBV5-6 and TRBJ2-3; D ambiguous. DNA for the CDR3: TGTGCCAGCAGCATCGGACGGGCATTTAGGCAGTATTTT. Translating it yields CASSIGRAFRQYF.